This TCR beta chain is drawn from a study of vaccination and CD4 T cells after COVID-19. Described treatment: approximately 9-day PBMC culture with coronavirus spike peptide pools or control peptides (ViraFEST assay). Gathered ahead of the COVID-19 pandemic (2011-2018) were the CD4+ T cells of the unexposed donor. IL-2 (about 10 IU/ml) and peptide pools (around 9.6 ug/ml) were added to cultures of around 2.1 million PBMCs per well. Cell supply allowing, SARS-CoV-2 S/N and four cold-coronavirus spikes probed unexposed-donor CD4+ T cells. Germline lookup yields CDR1 DFQATT and CDR2 SNEGSKA (reference sequence). This CDR3 region has 13 residues. The Oncomine TCR Beta short-read assay was applied to DNA of cultured CD4+ T cells. TCRdb independently ran MiXCR on the PCR reads; one entry per CDR3 protein. Of 7,000 to 9,500 distinct CDR3 sequences detected, less than 40% appear once; the ten largest clones hold 28%.

Concerning this clonotype itself: The target antigen is unknown. A read error may produce the germline difference seen at one junction end.

The study, taken as a whole, reports: Of the reactive clones in convalescent patients, a median roughly 88% showed up only post-vaccination. Spike mono-reactivity was found in 304 of 307 vaccine-specific clones from convalescent patients.

This chain links TRBV20-1 with TRBJ2-1; D unclear. The sample taken for sequencing was CD4+ T cells from blood, cultured in vitro. The receptor was derived from a human donor in good health. The CDR3: CSAREPLSNGQFF. The CDR3 coding sequence is TGCAGTGCTAGAGAACCCCTCTCCAATGGGCAGTTCTTC.